A selection of T cell receptor beta chains follows, all from one sample in a study of cytotoxic CD8 clonotypes in ibrutinib-treated CLL. Sequencing used immunoSEQ multiplex PCR; TCRdb keeps in-frame clones, though not all of them. The data hold fewer than 200,000 clones, with about 84% observed a single time. The specimen comprised PBMCs, sampled after 24 months of ibrutinib treatment. These receptors were collected from a human donor with chronic lymphocytic leukemia. CDR3s include the opening cysteine and the closing phenylalanine or tryptophan. The D gene is left open where the match is weak. Size values are once, few and many counts, or a class for expanded clones, and some rows have none.

v_call: TRBV28; clone_size: .; j_call: TRBJ1-2; d_call: .; cdr3_nt: TGTGCCAGCAGTTTATGGGGCGGCGGGGGGCTTGGCTACACCTTC; cdr3_aa: CASSLWGGGGLGYTF
v_call: TRBV6-5; clone_size: .; j_call: TRBJ1-3; d_call: .; cdr3_nt: TGTGCCAGCAGTGACACCGCGGGAAAAAGATTT; cdr3_aa: CASSDTAGKRF
v_call: TRBV10-3; clone_size: .; j_call: TRBJ1-1; d_call: .; cdr3_nt: TGTGCCATCAGTGAGTCTGCAGGACAGAACACTGAAGCTTTCTTT; cdr3_aa: CAISESAGQNTEAFF
v_call: TRBV7-3; clone_size: once; j_call: TRBJ1-1; d_call: .; cdr3_nt: TGTGCCAGCAGCTACGGCCCAGCGGAGACTGAAGCTTTCTTT; cdr3_aa: CASSYGPAETEAFF
v_call: TRBV27; clone_size: once; j_call: TRBJ2-2; d_call: .; cdr3_nt: TGTGCCAGCACCCCTAGAAAGGGGTTAAACACCGGGGAGCTGTTTTTT; cdr3_aa: CASTPRKGLNTGELFF
v_call: TRBV19; clone_size: .; j_call: TRBJ1-5; d_call: .; cdr3_nt: TGTGCCAGTAACCCACTGTCCCAGGGTAATCAGCCCCAGCATTTT; cdr3_aa: CASNPLSQGNQPQHF
v_call: TRBV7-6; clone_size: once; j_call: TRBJ2-1; d_call: .; cdr3_nt: TGTGCCAGCTCTGGGGTCTCCTACAATGAGCAGTTCTTC; cdr3_aa: CASSGVSYNEQFF
v_call: TRBV5-4; clone_size: .; j_call: TRBJ1-2; d_call: TRBD1; cdr3_nt: TGTGCCAGCAGTTATGACAGGGGGCGAGTCTATGGCTACACCTTC; cdr3_aa: CASSYDRGRVYGYTF
v_call: TRBV5-1; clone_size: .; j_call: TRBJ1-1; d_call: .; cdr3_nt: TGCGCCAGCAGCTTGTGGCCGGGGAACACTGAAGCTTTCTTT; cdr3_aa: CASSLWPGNTEAFF
v_call: TRBV6-1; clone_size: .; j_call: TRBJ2-5; d_call: .; cdr3_nt: TGTGCCAGCAGCCCCCGAGAGACCCAGTACTTC; cdr3_aa: CASSPRETQYF
v_call: TRBV18; clone_size: few; j_call: TRBJ1-1; d_call: .; cdr3_nt: TGTGCCAGCTCACCGGCGACGGAAACAGAAGCTTTCTTT; cdr3_aa: CASSPATETEAFF
v_call: TRBV28; clone_size: .; j_call: TRBJ2-7; d_call: TRBD2; cdr3_nt: TGTGCCAGCAGTTTCGGCGCGGGGGTTCTCTCCTACGAGCAGTACTTC; cdr3_aa: CASSFGAGVLSYEQYF
v_call: TRBV18; clone_size: .; j_call: TRBJ2-5; d_call: TRBD1; cdr3_nt: TGTGCCAGCTCACCGGACAGGGGAGAGACCCAGTACTTC; cdr3_aa: CASSPDRGETQYF
v_call: TRBV6-5; clone_size: .; j_call: TRBJ1-1; d_call: .; cdr3_nt: TGTGCCAGCAGCTATCGCGGGGGGTGGGTCACTGAAGCTTTCTTT; cdr3_aa: CASSYRGGWVTEAFF
v_call: TRBV5-1; clone_size: .; j_call: TRBJ2-5; d_call: TRBD1; cdr3_nt: TGCGCCAGCAGCATGCGGCCAGGGGGCGGTTTTGAGACCCAGTACTTC; cdr3_aa: CASSMRPGGGFETQYF
v_call: TRBV6-1; clone_size: .; j_call: TRBJ2-3; d_call: .; cdr3_nt: TGTGCCAGCAGCCAAGCCCTTAGCACAGATACGCAGTATTTT; cdr3_aa: CASSQALSTDTQYF
v_call: TRBV5-5; clone_size: .; j_call: TRBJ1-4; d_call: .; cdr3_nt: TGTGCCAGCAGCTTGGGGAATGAAAAACTGTTTTTT; cdr3_aa: CASSLGNEKLFF
v_call: TRBV19; clone_size: .; j_call: TRBJ2-1; d_call: .; cdr3_nt: TGTGCCGCCCGGAGCCGTTCCGGTAATGAGCAGTTCTTC; cdr3_aa: CAARSRSGNEQFF
v_call: TRBV10-3; clone_size: .; j_call: TRBJ2-3; d_call: TRBD2; cdr3_nt: TGTGCCATCAGTGAGTCAAGCGGGGGGGGCACAGATACGCAGTATTTT; cdr3_aa: CAISESSGGGTDTQYF
v_call: TRBV6-6; clone_size: .; j_call: TRBJ1-4; d_call: .; cdr3_nt: TGTGCCAGCAGTTACGGGGGCTGGTCCTCTAATGAAAAACTGTTTTTT; cdr3_aa: CASSYGGWSSNEKLFF
v_call: TRBV30; clone_size: few; j_call: TRBJ1-2; d_call: .; cdr3_nt: TGTGCCTGGAGTGTACGACAGGCTTTTATCACCTTC; cdr3_aa: CAWSVRQAFITF
v_call: TRBV29-1; clone_size: .; j_call: TRBJ1-2; d_call: .; cdr3_nt: TGCAGCGTTGACTGGCAATCTACTGGATATGGCTACACCTTC; cdr3_aa: CSVDWQSTGYGYTF
v_call: TRBV14; clone_size: .; j_call: TRBJ2-5; d_call: .; cdr3_nt: TGTGCCAGCAGCCAAGAGGTGTCAGGGAGTGACCAGTACTTC; cdr3_aa: CASSQEVSGSDQYF
v_call: TRBV27; clone_size: .; j_call: TRBJ2-7; d_call: TRBD1; cdr3_nt: TGTGCCAGCGGGACAGGGAACTCCTACGAGCAGTACTTC; cdr3_aa: CASGTGNSYEQYF
v_call: TRBV11-2; clone_size: .; j_call: TRBJ2-1; d_call: TRBD2; cdr3_nt: TGTGCCAGCAGCTCAAGAGCGGGAGGCCTTTACAATGAGCAGTTCTTC; cdr3_aa: CASSSRAGGLYNEQFF
v_call: TRBV29-1; clone_size: .; j_call: TRBJ2-2; d_call: .; cdr3_nt: TGCAGCGTAGTGGGGGCAGGGATCGGCGGGGAGCTGTTTTTT; cdr3_aa: CSVVGAGIGGELFF
v_call: TRBV29-1; clone_size: once; j_call: TRBJ2-3; d_call: TRBD2; cdr3_nt: TGCAGCACCTTAGCGGGAGTTGTAGATACGCAGTATTTT; cdr3_aa: CSTLAGVVDTQYF
v_call: TRBV23-1; clone_size: once; j_call: TRBJ1-5; d_call: TRBD1; cdr3_nt: TGCGCCAGCAGTCGGGGACAGAACAATCAGCCCCAGCATTTT; cdr3_aa: CASSRGQNNQPQHF
v_call: TRBV7-8; clone_size: once; j_call: TRBJ1-1; d_call: .; cdr3_nt: TGTGCCAGCAGCGCATACAGGGCACTCATGAACACTGAAGCTTTCTTT; cdr3_aa: CASSAYRALMNTEAFF
v_call: TRBV5-5; clone_size: .; j_call: TRBJ2-1; d_call: .; cdr3_nt: TGTGCCAGCAGCTTGAATACGGGGAACTACAATGAGCAGTTCTTC; cdr3_aa: CASSLNTGNYNEQFF
v_call: TRBV18; clone_size: .; j_call: TRBJ1-1; d_call: TRBD1; cdr3_nt: TGTGCCAGCTCCCTAGGGGGCGCAGGCACTGAAGCTTTCTTT; cdr3_aa: CASSLGGAGTEAFF
v_call: TRBV4-1; clone_size: .; j_call: TRBJ2-3; d_call: .; cdr3_nt: TGCGCCAGCAGCCCCATAACCGACAGAAAAGACACAGATACGCAGTATTTT; cdr3_aa: CASSPITDRKDTDTQYF
v_call: TRBV11-2; clone_size: .; j_call: TRBJ2-7; d_call: .; cdr3_nt: TGTGCCAGCAGTCGGGGAACTGACGAGCAGTACTTC; cdr3_aa: CASSRGTDEQYF
v_call: TRBV6-1; clone_size: .; j_call: TRBJ2-7; d_call: .; cdr3_nt: TGTGCCAGCAGCGGGAAGTACGAGCAGTACTTC; cdr3_aa: CASSGKYEQYF
v_call: TRBV19; clone_size: once; j_call: TRBJ2-1; d_call: .; cdr3_nt: TGTGCCAGTAGTATATCCGGGATAGTAGGCAATGAGCAGTTCTTC; cdr3_aa: CASSISGIVGNEQFF
v_call: TRBV19; clone_size: .; j_call: TRBJ1-2; d_call: .; cdr3_nt: TGTGCCAGTATCGGAGGAGTGAACTATGGCTACACCTTC; cdr3_aa: CASIGGVNYGYTF
v_call: TRBV4-1; clone_size: .; j_call: TRBJ1-4; d_call: TRBD1; cdr3_nt: TGCGCCAGCAGCCAAGAAGGTATGGGGCAGGGGGCCCCCCCTAATGAAAAACTGTTTTTT; cdr3_aa: CASSQEGMGQGAPPNEKLFF
v_call: TRBV30; clone_size: .; j_call: TRBJ1-1; d_call: .; cdr3_nt: TGTGCCTGGAGGTACGACAGTGAAGCTTTCTTT; cdr3_aa: CAWRYDSEAFF
v_call: TRBV7-9; clone_size: .; j_call: TRBJ2-2; d_call: .; cdr3_nt: TGTGCCAGCAGCTTAGGTCGTCGGGACACCGGGGAGCTGTTTTTT; cdr3_aa: CASSLGRRDTGELFF
v_call: TRBV28; clone_size: .; j_call: TRBJ1-2; d_call: TRBD1; cdr3_nt: TGTGCCACCGGACAGGGAGTCTATGGCTACACCTTC; cdr3_aa: CATGQGVYGYTF
v_call: TRBV19; clone_size: .; j_call: TRBJ1-1; d_call: TRBD1; cdr3_nt: TGTGCCAGTAGTACCCTCGGGACAGTCAACACTGAAGCTTTCTTT; cdr3_aa: CASSTLGTVNTEAFF
v_call: TRBV9; clone_size: .; j_call: TRBJ2-4; d_call: .; cdr3_nt: TGTGCCAGCAGCGTAGAGGACTCGGGGCCCAAAAACATTCAGTACTTC; cdr3_aa: CASSVEDSGPKNIQYF
v_call: TRBV29-1; clone_size: .; j_call: TRBJ2-5; d_call: TRBD2; cdr3_nt: TGCAGCGTTGATGGGACTAGCGGAGTGAGGTGGGAGACCCAGTACTTC; cdr3_aa: CSVDGTSGVRWETQYF
v_call: TRBV7-9; clone_size: .; j_call: TRBJ2-1; d_call: .; cdr3_nt: TGTGCCAGCAGCTCCGGGGGGCAGGAGCAGTTCTTC; cdr3_aa: CASSSGGQEQFF
v_call: TRBV19; clone_size: .; j_call: TRBJ2-7; d_call: .; cdr3_nt: TGTGCCAGTACTTTGGCAGGGAGCTACGAGCAGTACTTC; cdr3_aa: CASTLAGSYEQYF
v_call: TRBV6-1; clone_size: .; j_call: TRBJ1-2; d_call: .; cdr3_nt: TGTGCCATCAGGCCGGTGGACTATGGCTACACCTTC; cdr3_aa: CAIRPVDYGYTF
v_call: TRBV18; clone_size: .; j_call: TRBJ2-3; d_call: .; cdr3_nt: TGTGCCAGCTCACGGACGTCTGGAGCGGCTCGCACAGATACGCAGTATTTT; cdr3_aa: CASSRTSGAARTDTQYF
v_call: TRBV30; clone_size: .; j_call: TRBJ1-2; d_call: .; cdr3_nt: TGTGCCTGGAGTGTATTGGGGGCGGGCCCGAACTATGGCTACACCTTC; cdr3_aa: CAWSVLGAGPNYGYTF
v_call: TRBV5-1; clone_size: once; j_call: TRBJ1-4; d_call: .; cdr3_nt: TGCGCCAGCAGATTGAACGGTGCAACTAATGAAAAACTGTTTTTT; cdr3_aa: CASRLNGATNEKLFF
v_call: TRBV7-3; clone_size: .; j_call: TRBJ2-2; d_call: .; cdr3_nt: TGTGCCAGTTCGGGAGTGAACACCGGGGAGCTGTTTTTT; cdr3_aa: CASSGVNTGELFF
v_call: TRBV28; clone_size: .; j_call: TRBJ1-4; d_call: TRBD1; cdr3_nt: TGTGCCAGCCTTTGGCAGGGGGCGAGTGAAAAACTGTTTTTT; cdr3_aa: CASLWQGASEKLFF
v_call: TRBV7-8; clone_size: .; j_call: TRBJ2-7; d_call: TRBD2; cdr3_nt: TGTGCCAGCAGCGCTGGAGGGGGGACGGGACTAGCGGGGAATCAGCAGTACTTC; cdr3_aa: CASSAGGGTGLAGNQQYF